The clone carrying this T cell receptor beta chain was counted ten times or more. The antigen is not known. This sample stems from a study of CD8 T cells in ankylosing spondylitis. Quantitative 5'-RACE with molecular barcodes generated TCR beta libraries. TCRdb redid the calling of the 5' RACE reads with MiXCR, one entry per CDR3 protein. The sample carries 200,000 to 250,000 distinct CDR3 sequences, about 26% recorded once. Study-level points and caveats: Disease-associated clones were CD8+ and fairly uncommon in peripheral blood. Among TCR beta sequences, a motif of eight or nine highly homologous variants appeared characteristic of ankylosing spondylitis blood. It was reported that disease-linked clones were significantly enriched in matched ankylosing spondylitis synovial fluid.

Germline lookup yields CDR1 SGHTA and CDR2 FQGNSA. This CDR3 has 15 amino acids. The V end lost 3 bases, the J end lost 0 bases, and 9 bases lay between the germline ends. This sequence was found in a male donor with ankylosing spondylitis or in good health (not recorded which). The sequenced sample was blood, either unsorted or a sorted T cell fraction (not recorded which). The chain combines TRBV7-2 with TRBJ1-5; the D gene is possibly TRBD1 (5 bases). DNA for the CDR3: TGTGCCAGCAGCTTCGGGGGGTATAGCAATCAGCCCCAGCATTTT. Its protein is CASSFGGYSNQPQHF.